This entry concerns a single T cell receptor beta chain. Its matching antigen is unknown. The sample belongs to a study of shared clonotypes between healthy human individuals. Study-wide points: In contrast to clonotypes shared by all four donors, non-shared clonotypes had lower generation probabilities. Among a few donors, roughly 5% of naive CD4 clonotypes were found in common.

There are 13 residues in the CDR3. CDR1 SNHLY and CDR2 FYNNEI come from the germline V gene. V shed 4 bases and J 8 bases; nucleotides not matched to a gene: 6. Profiling relied on immunoSEQ multiplex PCR, and the TCRdb table lists in-frame clones only, not all of them. The sample records a few million clones, about 92% being singletons. This clonotype was obtained from a man younger than 30 in good health. What was sequenced was naive CD4+ T cells sorted from blood. Noted subset: CD45RA+ positively selected. The rearrangement uses TRBV2 and TRBJ2-5, with 8 positions matching TRBD1. CDR3 sequence (DNA): TGTGCCAGCAGTGGGACAGGGTTGGATACCCAGTACTTC. This translates into CASSGTGLDTQYF. Based on the CDR3 plus reference TRBV2 and TRBJ2-5, the full variable domain is EPEVTQTPSHQVTQMGQEVILRCVPISNHLYFYWYRQILGQKVEFLVSFYNNEISEKSEIFDDQFSVERPDGSNFTLKIRSTKLEDSAMYFCASSGTGLDTQYFGPGTRLLVL.